These 5 T cell receptor beta chains originate from one sample sequenced in a study of T-cell memory formation after mild COVID-19. TCRdb processed the 5' RACE reads anew with MiXCR; each CDR3 protein has one entry. The sample lists about 560,000 distinct CDR3 sequences, roughly 17% occurring once. Sequencing used PBMCs or a T cell subset sorted from them (not recorded which). Source of these receptors: an adult woman who had mild COVID-19 (a few samples of this study predate the infection). Cell type and time point are not known.

This clonotype occurred a few times. The chain employs TRBV11-3 and TRBJ2-7; D might be TRBD1 (8 bases). The germline gives CDR1 SGHNT, CDR2 YENEEA. Trimming took off 0 bases at V and 2 bases at J, with 17 bases between the two ends. The CDR3 consists of 17 residues. DNA of the CDR3: TGTGCCAGCAGCTTAGATAGGACAGGGAGGGACACCTACGAGCAGTACTTC. It translates to CASSLDRTGRDTYEQYF. The full variable domain, its missing parts supplied by reference TRBV11-3 and TRBJ2-7, is EAGVVQSPRYKIIEKKQPVAFWCNPISGHNTLYWYLQNLGQGPELLIRYENEEAVDDSQLPKDRFSAERLKGVDSTLKIQPAELGDSAVYLCASSLDRTGRDTYEQYFGPGTRLTVT.

This clonotype was seen ten or more times. The rearrangement uses TRBV25-1 and TRBJ2-3; D possibly matches TRBD1 or TRBD2 (5 bases each). The V gene lost 5 bases and the J gene lost 0 bases, with 15 bases spanning the gap. Germline CDR1 MGHDK, CDR2 SYGVNS. The length of the CDR3 is 16 residues. The CDR3 DNA sequence: TGTGCCAGCAGTCCCCATGTGGGGGAAAGCACAGATACGCAGTATTTT. Its protein product is CASSPHVGESTDTQYF.

CDR3 in amino acids: CASSLGPDYNEQFF. CDR3 nucleotide sequence: TGTGCCAGCAGCTTAGGTCCAGACTACAATGAGCAGTTCTTC. This chain links TRBV11-2 with TRBJ2-1, with D unresolved. The V end lost 1 base, the J end lost 3 bases, and 7 bases lay between the germline ends. CDR3 length: 14 residues. CDR1 is SGHAT, CDR2 FQNNGV, per germline. The variable domain in full, completed from reference TRBV11-2 and TRBJ2-1, reads EAGVAQSPRYKIIEKRQSVAFWCNPISGHATLYWYQQILGQGPKLLIQFQNNGVVDDSQLPKDRFSAERLKGVDSTLKIQPAKLEDSAVYLCASSLGPDYNEQFFGPGTRLTVL.

The chain couples TRBV29-1 to TRBJ2-7; D may be TRBD1 (5 bases). The CDR3 length is 13 residues. In germline, CDR1 is SQVTM, CDR2 ANQGSEA. Trimming removed 4 bases at V and 0 bases at J, with 10 bases between. The DNA of the CDR3 is TGCAGCGTTGTAGGGGCTTCCTCCTACGAGCAGTACTTC. Protein product: CSVVGASSYEQYF.

The rearrangement joins TRBV7-9 to TRBJ1-2; D not certain. The CDR3 has 14 residues. Germline CDR1 reads SEHNR; CDR2 reads FQNEAQ (reference sequence). Trimming took 3 bases from V and 8 from J, leaving 16 bases between them. CDR3 sequence reads: CASSFPALEGGYTF. The CDR3 coding sequence is TGTGCCAGCAGCTTTCCGGCTCTAGAAGGAGGCTACACCTTC.